This T cell receptor (beta chain) was recovered during a study of early T cells in non-severe SARS-CoV-2 infection. Study-wide context: The chains were unpaired, and the sequenced material was bulk RNA from unsorted whole blood.

The table lists this clonotype with a few counts. The antigen remains unidentified. Whole-study results and caveats: Sequences matched to VDJdb favored anti-spike CD8 responses, while private and CD4 specificities were missed.

Trimming took off 6 bases at V and 2 bases at J, with 21 bases between the two ends. The CDR3 length is 16 residues. CDR1 and CDR2 from the germline V gene are SQVTM and ANQGSEA. Attachment of unique molecular identifiers was made to individual cDNA molecules. TCRdb used MiXCR to reprocess the 5' RACE reads, holding one entry per CDR3 protein. The table shows about 110,000 distinct CDR3 sequences, with 11% occurring only once. The rearrangement links TRBV29-1 to TRBJ2-3; D call uncertain. Sequences were obtained from whole blood. The source is an adult who was a healthcare worker with PCR-confirmed SARS-CoV-2 infection or an uninfected control (not recorded which). CDR3 in DNA: TGCAGCGTGGAAAATCGAGCCGTCTTATCCACAGATACGCAGTATTTT. Its protein product is CSVENRAVLSTDTQYF.